The following is a TCR beta chain sequence with its context. These data are taken from a study of shared clonotypes between healthy human individuals. The V end was cut by 3 bases, the J end by 7 bases, with 9 bases between. CDR1 is WNHNN, CDR2 SYGVQD, per germline (reference sequence). The CDR3 runs to 13 residues. Measured with immunoSEQ multiplex PCR; TCRdb has only the in-frame clones, and not every one. The table includes 2,500,000 or so clones, roughly 93% detected once. The rearrangement joins TRBV10-1 to TRBJ1-4; D is unclear. The sequenced material came from naive CD4+ T cells from PBMCs. Subset reported: CD45RA+ positively selected. The sequence derives from a man younger than 30 in good health. Some clones in this sample may be carry-over from other donors' samples. The CDR3 spells CASSDQLGEKLFF. The DNA for the CDR3 is TGCGCCAGCAGTGACCAGTTGGGTGAAAAACTGTTTTTT.